This T cell receptor beta chain was obtained from a study of blood T cell repertoires in COVID-19. The wider study: The origin of the acute and convalescent COVID-19 samples was the United States, Italy and Spain. In each case, the material was cDNA or gDNA derived from T cells, B-cell-depleted T cells, or PBMCs.

With V trimmed by 2 bases and J by 3 bases, 8 bases remained unmatched. Looked up from germline, CDR1 is GTSNPN and CDR2 is SVGIG (reference sequence). CDR3 length equals 16 residues. In the original processing: It was from reference gene primer amplification that nucleated cell counts were estimated. TCRdb's copy holds only in-frame clones and misses some; the assay was immunoSEQ multiplex PCR. Clonal size and the V and J genes are those of that table, whereas D and trimming came from the DNA. The table records about 290,000 clones, about 82% of them present only once. This sequence joins TRBV30 and TRBJ1-1, with 11 nucleotides matching TRBD1. Sequencing was performed on peripheral blood. The receptor was isolated from a woman in her 50s with active or convalescent COVID-19. The CDR3 nucleotides are TGTGCCTGGAGTAACCTAAGGACAGGGGGCGACACTGAAGCTTTCTTT. Encoded protein: CAWSNLRTGGDTEAFF.